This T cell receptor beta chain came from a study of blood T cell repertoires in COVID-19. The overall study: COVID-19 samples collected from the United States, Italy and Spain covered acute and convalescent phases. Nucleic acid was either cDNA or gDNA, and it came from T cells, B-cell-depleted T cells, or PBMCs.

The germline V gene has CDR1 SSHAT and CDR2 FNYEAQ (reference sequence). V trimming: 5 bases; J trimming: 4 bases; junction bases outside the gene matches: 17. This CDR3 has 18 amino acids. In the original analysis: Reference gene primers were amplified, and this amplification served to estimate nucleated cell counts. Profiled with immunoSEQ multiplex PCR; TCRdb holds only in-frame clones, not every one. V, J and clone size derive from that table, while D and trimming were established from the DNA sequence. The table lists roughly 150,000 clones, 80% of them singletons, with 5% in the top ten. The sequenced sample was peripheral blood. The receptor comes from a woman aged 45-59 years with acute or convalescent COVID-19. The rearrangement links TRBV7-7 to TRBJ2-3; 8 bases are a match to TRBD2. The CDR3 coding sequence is TGTGCCAGCAGCCTAACCTCAGGGATAGCGGGGAACGCAGATACGCAGTATTTT. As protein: CASSLTSGIAGNADTQYF.